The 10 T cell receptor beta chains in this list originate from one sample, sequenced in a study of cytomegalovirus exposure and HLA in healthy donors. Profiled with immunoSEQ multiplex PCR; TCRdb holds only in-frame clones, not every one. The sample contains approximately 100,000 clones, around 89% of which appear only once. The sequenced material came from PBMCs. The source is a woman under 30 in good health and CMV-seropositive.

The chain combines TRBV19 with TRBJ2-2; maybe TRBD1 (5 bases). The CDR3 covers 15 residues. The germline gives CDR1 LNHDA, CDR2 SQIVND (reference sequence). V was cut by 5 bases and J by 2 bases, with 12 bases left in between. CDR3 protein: CASSFGGANTGELFF. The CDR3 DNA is TGTGCCAGTAGTTTCGGTGGGGCCAACACCGGGGAGCTGTTTTTT.

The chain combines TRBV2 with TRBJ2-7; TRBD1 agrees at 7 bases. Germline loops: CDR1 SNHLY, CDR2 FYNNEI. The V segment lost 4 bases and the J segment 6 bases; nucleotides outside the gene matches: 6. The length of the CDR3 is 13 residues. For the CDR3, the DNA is TGTGCCAGCAGTGGACAGGGCCTCCGCGAGCAGTACTTC. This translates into CASSGQGLREQYF.

The CDR3 is CASTIQGGNQPQHF. CDR3 coding DNA: TGTGCCAGCACAATTCAGGGGGGCAATCAGCCCCAGCATTTT. This rearrangement joins TRBV2 to TRBJ1-5; 7 nucleotides line up with TRBD1. Germline V gives CDR1 SNHLY, CDR2 FYNNEI. The CDR3 loop spans 14 amino acids. The J segment lost 2 bases and the V segment lost 7 bases, leaving 5 bases of the junction unmatched.

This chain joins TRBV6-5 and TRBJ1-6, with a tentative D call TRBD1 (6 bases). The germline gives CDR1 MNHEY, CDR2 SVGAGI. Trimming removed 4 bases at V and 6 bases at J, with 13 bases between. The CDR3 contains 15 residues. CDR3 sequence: CASSLTGPPNSPLHF. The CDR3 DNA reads TGTGCCAGCAGTTTAACAGGGCCCCCTAATTCACCCCTCCACTTT.

This CDR3 is CASSLSSSGGAQETQYF. The CDR3 region has the DNA TGTGCCAGCAGCTTGTCTTCTAGCGGGGGTGCCCAAGAGACCCAGTACTTC. The chain recombines TRBV5-4 with TRBJ2-5, with 10 bases aligning to TRBD2. The trim removed 1 base at V and 1 base at J, leaving 7 bases unmatched. The CDR3 totals 17 residues. Germline loops: CDR1 SGHNT, CDR2 YYREEE (reference sequence). The variable domain in full, with the rest retrieved from reference TRBV5-4 and TRBJ2-5, is ETGVTQSPTHLIKTRGQQVTLRCSSQSGHNTVSWYQQALGQGPQFIFQYYREEENGRGNFPPRFSGLQFPNYSSELNVNALELDDSALYLCASSLSSSGGAQETQYFGPGTRLLVL.

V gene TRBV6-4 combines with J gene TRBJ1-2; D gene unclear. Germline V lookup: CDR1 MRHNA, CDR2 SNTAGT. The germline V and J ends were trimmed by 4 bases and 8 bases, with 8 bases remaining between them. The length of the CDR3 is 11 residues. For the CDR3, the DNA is TGTGCCAGCAGTGGAGGTCGCGGCTACACCTTC. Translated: CASSGGRGYTF.

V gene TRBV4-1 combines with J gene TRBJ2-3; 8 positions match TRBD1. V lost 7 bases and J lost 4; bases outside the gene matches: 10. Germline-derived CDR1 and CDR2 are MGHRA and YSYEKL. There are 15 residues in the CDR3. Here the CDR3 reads CASNTSPGGADTQYF. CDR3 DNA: TGCGCCAGCAACACTTCTCCAGGGGGCGCAGATACGCAGTATTTT.

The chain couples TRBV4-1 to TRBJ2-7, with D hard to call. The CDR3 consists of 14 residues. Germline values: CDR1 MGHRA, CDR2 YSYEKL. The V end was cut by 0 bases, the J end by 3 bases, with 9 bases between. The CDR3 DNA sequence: TGCGCCAGCAGCCAAGATGACTTTTTCTACGAGCAGTACTTC. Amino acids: CASSQDDFFYEQYF.

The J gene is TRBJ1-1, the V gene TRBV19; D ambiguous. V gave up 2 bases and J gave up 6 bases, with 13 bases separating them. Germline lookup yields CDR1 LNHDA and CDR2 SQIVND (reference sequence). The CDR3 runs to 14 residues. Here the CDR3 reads CASSISVSTPEAFF. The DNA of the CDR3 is TGTGCCAGTAGTATAAGTGTGTCGACTCCTGAAGCTTTCTTT.

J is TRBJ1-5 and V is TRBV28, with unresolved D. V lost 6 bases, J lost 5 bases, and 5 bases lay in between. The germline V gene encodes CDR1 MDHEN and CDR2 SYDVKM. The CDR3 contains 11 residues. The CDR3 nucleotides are TGTGCCAGCAGCGGGGATCAGCCCCAGCATTTT. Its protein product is CASSGDQPQHF.